The source of this TCR beta chain is a study of brain T cells in children with intractable seizures. Within the sample, this clone is medium-sized (0.01 to 0.1%). Antigen: not known. Only cases whose brain tissue showed the highest T cell transcript signatures were sequenced. Findings of the study overall: Pre- and post-surgery blood differed in depth, so pre-surgery absences may be undersampling.

Repertoires were generated with immunoSEQ multiplex PCR, while TCRdb's copy carries only in-frame clones and drops some. This table holds 7,500 to 9,500 clones, over 65% found once. In germline, CDR1 is KGHSH, CDR2 LQKENI. The CDR3 extends over 16 amino acids. The V gene lost 0 bases and the J gene lost 3 bases, with 13 bases spanning the gap. The TCR sequence derives from a girl under 10 years old with tuberous sclerosis and intractable seizures. The genes are TRBV18 and TRBJ2-3; no firm D call. Source: resected brain tissue, taken at surgery. The CDR3 DNA is TGTGCCAGCTCACCACCGGGCAGGCTCTTAACAGATACGCAGTATTTT. Encoded protein: CASSPPGRLLTDTQYF.